The 2 T cell receptor beta chains in this list originate from one sample, sequenced in a study of stem cell transplantation in POMP-related autoinflammatory disease. TCRdb's copy holds only in-frame clones and misses some; the assay was immunoSEQ multiplex PCR. The table includes more than 20,000 clones, 75% to 85% detected once. The material was CD4+ T cells from PBMCs, obtained before stem cell transplantation. The receptor source for this set is a human donor with POMP-related autoinflammation and immune dysregulation (PRAID).

This rearrangement joins TRBV28 to TRBJ2-3; TRBD2 aligns across 9 bases. CDR3 length: 17 amino acids. The V and J ends lost 7 bases and 3 bases, in that order; junction bases with no gene match: 14. Germline-derived CDR1 and CDR2 are MDHEN and SYDVKM. The CDR3 DNA is TGTGCCAGCAACCTCGGGGCTAGCGGGACATCTACAGATACGCAGTATTTT. This gives the protein CASNLGASGTSTDTQYF.

The chain carries TRBV28 and TRBJ1-5; D is unclear. The CDR3 length is 15 residues. V gave up 3 bases and J gave up 3 bases, with 12 bases separating them. CDR1 is MDHEN and CDR2 is SYDVKM in the germline V gene. Written as DNA, the CDR3 is TGTGCCAGCAGTTTGAGGCAGGCCTTCAATCAGCCCCAGCATTTT. It yields the protein CASSLRQAFNQPQHF.